Listed below are T cell receptor beta chains from one sample, sequenced in a study of early T cells in non-severe SARS-CoV-2 infection. TCRdb re-called the 5' RACE reads through MiXCR, storing one row per CDR3 protein. The table records 65,000 to 95,000 distinct CDR3 sequences, over 9% of them present only once. Specimen: whole blood. These TCRs come from an adult who was a healthcare worker with PCR-confirmed SARS-CoV-2 infection or an uninfected control (not recorded which). CDR3s include the opening cysteine and the closing phenylalanine or tryptophan. A D gene is named only where the DNA matches it firmly. Only some rows state a clone size, as once, few, many or a class for expanded clones.

D gene: -; J gene: TRBJ2-1; V gene: TRBV12-5; clone size: many; CDR3 DNA: TGTGCTAGTGGTTTGGTCGTCGGTAGCTCCTACAATGAGCAGTTCTTC; CDR3 protein: CASGLVVGSSYNEQFF
D gene: -; J gene: TRBJ1-2; V gene: TRBV28; clone size: many; CDR3 DNA: TGTGCCACTAAAGCGAATAACTATGGCTACACCTTC; CDR3 protein: CATKANNYGYTF
D gene: -; J gene: TRBJ1-1; V gene: TRBV30; clone size: -; CDR3 DNA: TGTGCCCGGAGTGTTGGGGGTACGGGCACTGAAGCTTTCTTT; CDR3 protein: CARSVGGTGTEAFF
D gene: -; J gene: TRBJ2-4; V gene: TRBV2; clone size: many; CDR3 DNA: TGTGCCAGCAGTGAAGCCCTTAGTTATCCTAACATTCAGTACTTC; CDR3 protein: CASSEALSYPNIQYF
D gene: -; J gene: TRBJ1-1; V gene: TRBV4-1; clone size: many; CDR3 DNA: TGCGCCAGCAGCCGGGCCAGTATGAACACTGAAGCTTTCTTT; CDR3 protein: CASSRASMNTEAFF
D gene: TRBD1; J gene: TRBJ2-2; V gene: TRBV7-7; clone size: many; CDR3 DNA: TGTGCCAGCAGGATGGACAGGTCCGGGGAGCTGTTTTTT; CDR3 protein: CASRMDRSGELFF
D gene: -; J gene: TRBJ1-2; V gene: TRBV20-1; clone size: many; CDR3 DNA: TGCAGTGCTAGAGTGGGCCGGGACACGAACTATGGCTACACCTTC; CDR3 protein: CSARVGRDTNYGYTF
D gene: -; J gene: TRBJ1-2; V gene: TRBV12-3/TRBV12-4; clone size: many; CDR3 DNA: TGTGCCAGCAGTGGGGACACGTTCTATGGCTACACCTTC; CDR3 protein: CASSGDTFYGYTF
D gene: -; J gene: TRBJ2-5; V gene: TRBV15; clone size: few; CDR3 DNA: TGTGCCACCAGCAGAGGACAAGAGACCCAGTACTTC; CDR3 protein: CATSRGQETQYF
D gene: -; J gene: TRBJ2-3; V gene: TRBV28; clone size: -; CDR3 DNA: TGTGCCAGCAGTTTCGGTACGCAGTATTTT; CDR3 protein: CASSFGTQYF
D gene: -; J gene: TRBJ1-4; V gene: TRBV3-1; clone size: few; CDR3 DNA: TGTGCCAGCAGCTCCCTGTCGGGGCTTAATGAAAAACTGTTTTTT; CDR3 protein: CASSSLSGLNEKLFF
D gene: -; J gene: TRBJ2-5; V gene: TRBV7-2; clone size: -; CDR3 DNA: TGTGCCAGCAGCTTCCCTGAGGTACAAGAGACCCAGTACTTC; CDR3 protein: CASSFPEVQETQYF
D gene: -; J gene: TRBJ2-5; V gene: TRBV5-1; clone size: many; CDR3 DNA: TGCGCCAGCAGCTTGGGGGTGAGGAGGCCGGAGACCCAGTACTTC; CDR3 protein: CASSLGVRRPETQYF
D gene: -; J gene: TRBJ1-1; V gene: TRBV3-1; clone size: many; CDR3 DNA: TGTGCCAGCAGCCAAATGGGGGCTCGAGCTTTCTTT; CDR3 protein: CASSQMGARAFF
D gene: -; J gene: TRBJ2-7; V gene: TRBV3-1; clone size: few; CDR3 DNA: TGTGCCAGCAGCCCCAATTGGGCTAGCACCTACGAGCAGTACTTC; CDR3 protein: CASSPNWASTYEQYF
D gene: -; J gene: TRBJ2-7; V gene: TRBV12-3/TRBV12-4; clone size: many; CDR3 DNA: TGTGCCAGCAGAACCTTCGGAGGGAGCTACGAGCAGTACTTC; CDR3 protein: CASRTFGGSYEQYF
D gene: TRBD1; J gene: TRBJ2-3; V gene: TRBV12-3/TRBV12-4; clone size: -; CDR3 DNA: TGTGCCAGCAGTTCACAGGGGGCACAGTATTTT; CDR3 protein: CASSSQGAQYF
D gene: -; J gene: TRBJ1-5; V gene: TRBV20-1; clone size: many; CDR3 DNA: TGCAGTGCATCGGGATCGTTTCGTGAGCCCCAGCATTTT; CDR3 protein: CSASGSFREPQHF
D gene: -; J gene: TRBJ2-1; V gene: TRBV20-1; clone size: many; CDR3 DNA: TGCACCCCCTGGTCCCGCTCGGGCGATGAGCAGTTCTTC; CDR3 protein: CTPWSRSGDEQFF
D gene: -; J gene: TRBJ2-1; V gene: TRBV11-3; clone size: -; CDR3 DNA: TGTGCCAGCAGCTTCGGCGTGGACCGTGGCAATGAGCAGTTCTTC; CDR3 protein: CASSFGVDRGNEQFF
D gene: TRBD2; J gene: TRBJ2-2; V gene: TRBV6-5; clone size: few; CDR3 DNA: TGTGCCAGCAGTTACAGACTAGCAGTGAACACCGGGGAGCTGTTTTTT; CDR3 protein: CASSYRLAVNTGELFF
D gene: -; J gene: TRBJ2-5; V gene: TRBV27; clone size: -; CDR3 DNA: TGTGCCAGCAGCCCTAGGCGCAGCCAAGAGACCCAGTACTTC; CDR3 protein: CASSPRRSQETQYF
D gene: -; J gene: TRBJ2-7; V gene: TRBV25-1; clone size: few; CDR3 DNA: TGTGCCAGCTTTACTAGCTCGGGCGAGCAGTACTTC; CDR3 protein: CASFTSSGEQYF
D gene: -; J gene: TRBJ2-1; V gene: TRBV6-4; clone size: few; CDR3 DNA: TGTGCCAGCAGTGCCATGCCCGTTGTTTACAATGAGCAGTTCTTC; CDR3 protein: CASSAMPVVYNEQFF
D gene: -; J gene: TRBJ2-6; V gene: TRBV18; clone size: many; CDR3 DNA: TGTGCCAGCTCACCCCCCCGGGACACCAGCACCCTGTCTGGGGCCAACGTCCTGACTTTC; CDR3 protein: CASSPPRDTSTLSGANVLTF
D gene: -; J gene: TRBJ2-3; V gene: TRBV12-3/TRBV12-4; clone size: many; CDR3 DNA: TGTGCCAGCAGTTTGAGGGAGGGCACAGATACGCAGTATTTT; CDR3 protein: CASSLREGTDTQYF
D gene: -; J gene: TRBJ1-1; V gene: TRBV7-8; clone size: many; CDR3 DNA: TGTGCCAGCAGACTACAGTTGAACACTGAAGCTTTCTTT; CDR3 protein: CASRLQLNTEAFF
D gene: -; J gene: TRBJ2-2; V gene: TRBV9; clone size: many; CDR3 DNA: TGTGCCAGCAGCGCAGACAGCGGGGAGCTGTTTTTT; CDR3 protein: CASSADSGELFF
D gene: TRBD2; J gene: TRBJ2-5; V gene: TRBV28; clone size: many; CDR3 DNA: TGTGCCAGCAGGACTAGCGGGACTGAGACCCAGTACTTC; CDR3 protein: CASRTSGTETQYF
D gene: TRBD2; J gene: TRBJ2-1; V gene: TRBV6-2/TRBV6-3; clone size: many; CDR3 DNA: TGTGCCAGCAGTACCGGGACTAGCGGGGCTAGCTCCTACAATGAGCAGTTCTTC; CDR3 protein: CASSTGTSGASSYNEQFF
D gene: -; J gene: TRBJ2-1; V gene: TRBV6-4; clone size: -; CDR3 DNA: TGTGCCAGCTTCTACCCCTCCGGACATACTACATACAATGAGCAGTTCTTC; CDR3 protein: CASFYPSGHTTYNEQFF
D gene: TRBD1; J gene: TRBJ1-5; V gene: TRBV28; clone size: few; CDR3 DNA: TGTGCCAGTCGACAGGGGTTCGCGAATCAGCCCCAGCATTTT; CDR3 protein: CASRQGFANQPQHF
D gene: TRBD1; J gene: TRBJ1-2; V gene: TRBV19; clone size: many; CDR3 DNA: TGTGCCAGTAGTCGCGGGACAGGTGGTCTCTATGGCTACACCTTC; CDR3 protein: CASSRGTGGLYGYTF
D gene: -; J gene: TRBJ2-7; V gene: TRBV6-6; clone size: many; CDR3 DNA: TGTGCCAGCACACCGGGACTCGGATTTTCCACCTTCTACGAGCAGTACTTC; CDR3 protein: CASTPGLGFSTFYEQYF
D gene: -; J gene: TRBJ2-1; V gene: TRBV6-2/TRBV6-3; clone size: few; CDR3 DNA: TGTGCCAGCAGTTCTGAGTCTCCCGGGGTAAATGAGCAGTTCTTC; CDR3 protein: CASSSESPGVNEQFF
D gene: TRBD2; J gene: TRBJ2-7; V gene: TRBV20-1; clone size: -; CDR3 DNA: TGCAGTGCTAGAGATATAAACCTAGCGGGAGGGTACGAGCAGTACTTC; CDR3 protein: CSARDINLAGGYEQYF
D gene: TRBD1; J gene: TRBJ2-2; V gene: TRBV5-1; clone size: few; CDR3 DNA: TGCGCCAGCAGCTTGACAGGACAGGGAACCGGGGAGCTGTTTTTT; CDR3 protein: CASSLTGQGTGELFF
D gene: -; J gene: TRBJ2-7; V gene: TRBV5-4; clone size: many; CDR3 DNA: TGTGCCAGCAGCTTGGCACCAGACTCCTACGAGCAGTACTTC; CDR3 protein: CASSLAPDSYEQYF
D gene: -; J gene: TRBJ1-1; V gene: TRBV20-1; clone size: many; CDR3 DNA: TGCAGTGCTAGGGACCTGAACACTGAAGCTTTCTTT; CDR3 protein: CSARDLNTEAFF
D gene: -; J gene: TRBJ1-4; V gene: TRBV16; clone size: -; CDR3 DNA: TGTGCCAGCAGGACGGGCACTCACGAAAAACTGTTTTTT; CDR3 protein: CASRTGTHEKLFF
D gene: TRBD1; J gene: TRBJ1-2; V gene: TRBV20-1; clone size: many; CDR3 DNA: TGCAGTGCTGAGGGCCCGGGACAGGGGGCTTCTAACTATGGCTACACCTTC; CDR3 protein: CSAEGPGQGASNYGYTF
D gene: TRBD2; J gene: TRBJ2-1; V gene: TRBV28; clone size: few; CDR3 DNA: TGTGCCAGCAGTGGGTCAGGGTCCGGGGGACTAGCGTACAATGAGCAGTTCTTC; CDR3 protein: CASSGSGSGGLAYNEQFF
D gene: -; J gene: TRBJ2-1; V gene: TRBV6-2/TRBV6-3; clone size: -; CDR3 DNA: TGTGCCAGCAGTTACGGAACAGGGTGGCGCGATGAGCAGTTCTTC; CDR3 protein: CASSYGTGWRDEQFF
D gene: -; J gene: TRBJ2-4; V gene: TRBV2; clone size: few; CDR3 DNA: TGTGCCAGCGTTAGGGAGGGGGCGGCCAAAAACATTCAGTACTTC; CDR3 protein: CASVREGAAKNIQYF
D gene: -; J gene: TRBJ2-7; V gene: TRBV20-1; clone size: few; CDR3 DNA: TGCAGTGCTAGAGAAAGCGGCGAGCAGTACTTC; CDR3 protein: CSARESGEQYF
D gene: TRBD1; J gene: TRBJ2-1; V gene: TRBV7-6; clone size: many; CDR3 DNA: TGTGCCAGCAGCTCTCAACAGGGGAACAATGAGCAGTTCTTC; CDR3 protein: CASSSQQGNNEQFF
D gene: TRBD2; J gene: TRBJ2-3; V gene: TRBV5-1; clone size: -; CDR3 DNA: TGCGCCAGCAGCTTGGGCGGGAGTGGGAGAAGGTATACGCAGTATTTT; CDR3 protein: CASSLGGSGRRYTQYF
D gene: TRBD2; J gene: TRBJ2-1; V gene: TRBV20-1; clone size: many; CDR3 DNA: TGCAGTGCTAGAGCACCTAGCGGGTACTACAATGAGCAGTTCTTC; CDR3 protein: CSARAPSGYYNEQFF
D gene: TRBD1; J gene: TRBJ2-5; V gene: TRBV5-1; clone size: -; CDR3 DNA: TGCGCCAGCAGGCAACCGGGACAGGGAACGGAGACCCAGTACTTC; CDR3 protein: CASRQPGQGTETQYF
D gene: TRBD1; J gene: TRBJ2-5; V gene: TRBV20-1; clone size: many; CDR3 DNA: TGCAGTGCTAGAGATGTTAGGACAGGGAAAGAGACCCAGTACTTC; CDR3 protein: CSARDVRTGKETQYF
D gene: -; J gene: TRBJ2-4; V gene: TRBV5-1; clone size: -; CDR3 DNA: TGCGCCAGCAGCGCGGGAAACATTCAGTACTTC; CDR3 protein: CASSAGNIQYF
D gene: -; J gene: TRBJ2-1; V gene: TRBV7-9; clone size: few; CDR3 DNA: TGTGCCAGCAGCTTAGTAGGGGGTCGGTCGAGCTCCTACAATGAGCAGTTCTTC; CDR3 protein: CASSLVGGRSSSYNEQFF